This TCR beta chain was recovered during a study of T cell clones after liver transplantation. Across the study: A pre-transplant mixed lymphocyte reaction with TCRbeta sequencing defined graft-donor-reactive clones followed in post-transplant blood. Tolerance: complete withdrawal held at least one year, liver enzymes staying within twice normal.

Sequencing was performed with immunoSEQ multiplex PCR; in TCRdb, only in-frame clones are kept and a portion is missing. This table has approximately 50,000 clones, over 55% appearing once. The length of the CDR3 is 14 residues. V was cut by 2 bases and J by 6 bases, with 8 bases left in between. From germline, CDR1 is MNHEY and CDR2 SVGAGI. J is TRBJ1-6 and V is TRBV6-5, with D hard to call. The clonotype was recovered from a human patient who received a liver transplant. The graft donor may have given rise to some T cells. The sequenced sample was CD4+ T cells from blood, obtained approximately 54 months after liver transplant. The CDR3, as DNA: TGTGCCAGCAGTTACACTCAATCTAATTCACCCCTCCACTTT. Its translation is CASSYTQSNSPLHF.